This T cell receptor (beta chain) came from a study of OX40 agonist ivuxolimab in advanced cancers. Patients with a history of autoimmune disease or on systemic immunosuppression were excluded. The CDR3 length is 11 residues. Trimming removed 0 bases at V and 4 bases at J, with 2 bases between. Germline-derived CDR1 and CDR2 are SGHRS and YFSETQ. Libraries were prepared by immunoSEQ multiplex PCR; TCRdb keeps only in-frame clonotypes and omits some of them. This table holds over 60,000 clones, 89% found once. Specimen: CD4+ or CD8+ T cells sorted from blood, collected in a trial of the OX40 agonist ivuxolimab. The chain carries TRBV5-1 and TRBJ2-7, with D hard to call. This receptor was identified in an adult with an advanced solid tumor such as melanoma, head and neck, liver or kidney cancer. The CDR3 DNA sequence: TGCGCCAGCAGCTTGGCTTACGAGCAGTACTTC. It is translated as CASSLAYEQYF.